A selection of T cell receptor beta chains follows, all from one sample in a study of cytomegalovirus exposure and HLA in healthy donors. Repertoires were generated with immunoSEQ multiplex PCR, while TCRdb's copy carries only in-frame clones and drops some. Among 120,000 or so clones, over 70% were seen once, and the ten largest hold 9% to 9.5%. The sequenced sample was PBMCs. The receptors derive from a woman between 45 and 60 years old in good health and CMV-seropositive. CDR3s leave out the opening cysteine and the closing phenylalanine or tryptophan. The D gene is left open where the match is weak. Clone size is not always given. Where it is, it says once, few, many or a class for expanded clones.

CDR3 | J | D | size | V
ASSLVGKYEQF | TRBJ2-1 | . | few | TRBV5-4
ASSSGGPTSTDTQY | TRBJ2-3 | . | . | TRBV7-6
ASSGGAPGKLF | TRBJ1-4 | . | . | TRBV25-1
ASSISLSNQPQH | TRBJ1-5 | . | . | TRBV19
ASSRPEAF | TRBJ1-1 | . | . | TRBV21-1
ASSLTWDTARTGELF | TRBJ2-2 | . | . | TRBV7-2
ASSLTARTGELF | TRBJ2-2 | . | . | TRBV7-3
ASSLTGVNIQY | TRBJ2-4 | TRBD1 | once | TRBV5-6
ACSRALIDYGYT | TRBJ1-2 | . | . | TRBV30
SASGGTLRY | TRBJ2-5 | . | . | TRBV20-1
ASSLDRNNEKLF | TRBJ1-4 | . | . | TRBV5-4
ASSQAAGRETQY | TRBJ2-5 | . | . | TRBV4-2
ASSFPGQGVYEQY | TRBJ2-7 | TRBD1 | . | TRBV7-9
AWNLAGDEQY | TRBJ2-7 | TRBD2 | . | TRBV30
AWRPSGEWTEAF | TRBJ1-1 | . | once | TRBV30
AWNLAGARPDTQY | TRBJ2-3 | TRBD2 | . | TRBV30
ASSPRTGLNTGELF | TRBJ2-2 | TRBD1 | . | TRBV9
ASSLSQGYEQY | . | . | . | TRBV7-9
ASSLTGGRNTEAF | TRBJ1-1 | . | . | TRBV5-1
ASSYSQGAYNEQF | TRBJ2-1 | TRBD1 | . | TRBV6-6
ASSVGTGGFGELF | TRBJ2-2 | TRBD1 | . | TRBV9
ASRAAGGPDTQY | TRBJ2-3 | TRBD2 | . | TRBV11-2
ASSFWTVNTEAF | TRBJ1-1 | . | . | TRBV5-1
ASSTILAGGSNEQF | TRBJ2-1 | TRBD2 | few | TRBV13
ASGPRDTYSNQPQH | TRBJ1-5 | . | . | TRBV12-5
ASSQGKWGGTSGRKNIQY | TRBJ2-4 | TRBD2 | few | TRBV4-3
ASSSGGLDYGYT | TRBJ1-2 | TRBD1 | . | TRBV5-1
AISRQDLSGNTIY | TRBJ1-3 | . | . | TRBV10-3
ASSQLTDTQY | TRBJ2-3 | . | . | TRBV5-6
ASSSLGAGANVLT | TRBJ2-6 | . | once | TRBV7-3
ASSLGLGWTEKLF | TRBJ1-4 | . | many | TRBV9
ASSLDKNTEAF | TRBJ1-1 | . | . | TRBV7-2
ASSLDRIPNYEQY | TRBJ2-7 | . | . | TRBV11-2
ASSYSVSLSREQY | TRBJ2-7 | . | . | TRBV6-5
AWSPHPPRVGETQY | TRBJ2-5 | . | . | TRBV30
ASRDRGPDTQY | TRBJ2-3 | TRBD1 | . | TRBV2
ASSLVQVGKAF | TRBJ1-1 | . | . | TRBV7-9
ATMDRTTPLH | TRBJ1-6 | TRBD1 | few | TRBV2
ASSVTGQQETQY | TRBJ2-5 | . | . | TRBV5-1
ASSHSGGQETQY | TRBJ2-5 | . | . | TRBV5-6
ASTTGGTAYEQY | TRBJ2-7 | . | . | TRBV6-6
ASQIGASGYNEQF | TRBJ2-1 | TRBD2 | . | TRBV5-1